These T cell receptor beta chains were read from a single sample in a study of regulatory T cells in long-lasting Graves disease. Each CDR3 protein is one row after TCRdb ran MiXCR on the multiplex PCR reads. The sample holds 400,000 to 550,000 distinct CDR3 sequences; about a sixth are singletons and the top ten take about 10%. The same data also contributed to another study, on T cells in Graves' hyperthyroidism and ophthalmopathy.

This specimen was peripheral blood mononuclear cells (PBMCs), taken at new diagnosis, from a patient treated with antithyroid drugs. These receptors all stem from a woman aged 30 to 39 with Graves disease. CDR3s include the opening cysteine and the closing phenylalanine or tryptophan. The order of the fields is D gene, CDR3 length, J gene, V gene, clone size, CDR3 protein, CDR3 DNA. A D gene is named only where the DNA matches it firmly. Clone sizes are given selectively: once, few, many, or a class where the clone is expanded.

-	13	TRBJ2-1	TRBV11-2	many	CASTVTGYNEQFF	TGTGCCAGCACCGTTACAGGGTACAATGAGCAGTTCTTC
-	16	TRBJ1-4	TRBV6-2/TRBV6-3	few	CASRDLKGRTNEKLFF	TGTGCCAGCAGAGATCTAAAGGGGAGAACTAATGAAAAACTGTTTTTT
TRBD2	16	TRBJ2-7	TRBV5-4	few	CASSLRASGPSYEQYF	TGTGCCAGCAGCTTGAGGGCTAGCGGGCCATCCTACGAGCAGTACTTC
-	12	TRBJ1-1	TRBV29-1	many	CSLNRDGAEAFF	TGCAGCCTGAATAGGGACGGCGCTGAAGCTTTCTTT
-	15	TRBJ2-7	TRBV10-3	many	CAIGSGGTVSYEQYF	TGTGCCATCGGGTCGGGTGGGACCGTTTCCTACGAGCAGTACTTC
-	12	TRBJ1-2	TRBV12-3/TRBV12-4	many	CASSLASYGYTF	TGTGCCAGCAGTTTGGCCAGCTATGGCTACACCTTC
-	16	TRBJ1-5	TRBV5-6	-	CASSMRQARLVQPQHF	TGTGCCAGCAGCATGAGACAGGCTCGGTTGGTGCAGCCCCAGCATTTT
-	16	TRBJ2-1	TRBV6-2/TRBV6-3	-	CASSYSRGESSNEQFF	TGTGCCAGCAGTTACTCGCGAGGGGAAAGTAGCAATGAGCAGTTCTTC
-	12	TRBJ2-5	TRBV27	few	CASSLDLVTQYF	TGTGCCAGCAGTTTAGATTTGGTGACCCAGTACTTC
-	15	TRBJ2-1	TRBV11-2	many	CASSLVASRGNEQFF	TGTGCCAGCAGCTTAGTAGCTTCAAGGGGCAATGAGCAGTTCTTC
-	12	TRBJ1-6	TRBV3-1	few	CASSQGYSPLHF	TGTGCCAGCAGCCAAGGATATTCACCCCTCCACTTT
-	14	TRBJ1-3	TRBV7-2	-	CASSLWEAGNTIYF	TGTGCCAGCAGCTTGTGGGAAGCTGGAAACACCATATATTTT
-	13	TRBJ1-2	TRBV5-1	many	CASSFGGAQGYTF	TGCGCCAGCAGCTTCGGAGGGGCACAAGGCTACACCTTC
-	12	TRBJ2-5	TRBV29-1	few	CSVVIRDETQYF	TGCAGCGTTGTTATCAGGGACGAGACCCAGTACTTC
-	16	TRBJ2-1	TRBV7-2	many	CASSLNHGVGNNEQFF	TGTGCCAGCAGCTTAAATCACGGGGTTGGAAACAATGAGCAGTTCTTC
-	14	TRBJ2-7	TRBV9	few	CASTPSLGSYEQYF	TGTGCCAGCACCCCCTCACTAGGCTCCTACGAGCAGTACTTC
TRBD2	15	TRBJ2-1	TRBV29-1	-	CSWGHGRISYNEQFF	TGCAGCTGGGGCCACGGGAGGATCTCCTACAATGAGCAGTTCTTC
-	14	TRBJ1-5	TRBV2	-	CASSETGFGQPQHF	TGTGCCAGCAGTGAGACGGGGTTCGGTCAGCCCCAGCATTTT
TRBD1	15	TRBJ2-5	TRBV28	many	CASSFPGQGEETQYF	TGTGCCAGCAGTTTTCCGGGACAGGGGGAAGAGACCCAGTACTTC
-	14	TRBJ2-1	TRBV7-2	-	CASSLAGDVPEQFF	TGTGCCAGCAGCTTAGCGGGAGATGTTCCCGAGCAGTTCTTC
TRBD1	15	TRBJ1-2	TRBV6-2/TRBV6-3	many	CASSPRGVGGEGYTF	TGTGCCAGCAGTCCCAGGGGGGTGGGCGGTGAAGGCTACACCTTC
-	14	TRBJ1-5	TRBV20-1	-	CSARDKKIFQPQHF	TGCAGTGCTAGAGATAAAAAAATTTTTCAGCCCCAGCATTTT
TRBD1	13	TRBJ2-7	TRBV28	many	CASSWQGAYEQYF	TGTGCCAGCAGTTGGCAGGGGGCCTACGAGCAGTACTTC
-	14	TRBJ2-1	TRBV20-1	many	CSARLARGYNEQFF	TGCAGTGCTAGACTAGCCCGGGGGTACAATGAGCAGTTCTTC
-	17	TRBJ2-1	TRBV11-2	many	CASSLLGGPDSYNEQFF	TGTGCCAGCAGCTTATTGGGAGGTCCTGACTCCTACAATGAGCAGTTCTTC
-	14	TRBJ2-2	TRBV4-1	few	CASSGRIDTGELFF	TGCGCCAGCAGCGGTCGGATTGACACCGGGGAGCTGTTTTTT
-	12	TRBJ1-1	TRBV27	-	CASHQGGSEAFF	TGTGCCAGCCATCAGGGTGGGTCTGAAGCTTTCTTT
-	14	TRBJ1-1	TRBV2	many	CASSIRSMNTEAFF	TGTGCCAGCAGTATCCGGAGTATGAACACTGAAGCTTTCTTT
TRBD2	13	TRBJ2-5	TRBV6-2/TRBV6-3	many	CASHSGRVKTQYF	TGTGCCAGCCACAGCGGGAGGGTGAAGACCCAGTACTTC